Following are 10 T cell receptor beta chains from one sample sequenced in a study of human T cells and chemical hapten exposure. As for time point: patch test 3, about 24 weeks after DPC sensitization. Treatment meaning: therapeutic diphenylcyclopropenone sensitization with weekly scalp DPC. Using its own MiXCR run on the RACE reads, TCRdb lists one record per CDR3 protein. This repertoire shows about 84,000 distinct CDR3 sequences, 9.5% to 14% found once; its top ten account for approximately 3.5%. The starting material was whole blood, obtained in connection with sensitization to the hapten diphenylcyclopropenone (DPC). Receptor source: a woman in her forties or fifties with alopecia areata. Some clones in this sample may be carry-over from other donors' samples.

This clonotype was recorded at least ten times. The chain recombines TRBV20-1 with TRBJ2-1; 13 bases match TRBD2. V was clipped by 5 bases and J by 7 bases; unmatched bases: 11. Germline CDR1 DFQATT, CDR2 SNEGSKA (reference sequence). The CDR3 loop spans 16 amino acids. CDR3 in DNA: TGCAGTGCTTGCAAGACTAGCGGGGGGACCTGGAATGAGCAGTTCTTC. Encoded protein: CSACKTSGGTWNEQFF.

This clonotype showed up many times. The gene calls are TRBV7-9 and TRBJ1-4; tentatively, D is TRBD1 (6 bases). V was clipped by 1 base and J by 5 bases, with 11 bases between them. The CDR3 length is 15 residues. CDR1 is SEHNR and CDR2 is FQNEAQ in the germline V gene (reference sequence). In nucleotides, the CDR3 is TGTGCCAGCAGCTTAGATCGGGGGGCGAATGAAAAACTGTTTTTT. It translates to CASSLDRGANEKLFF.

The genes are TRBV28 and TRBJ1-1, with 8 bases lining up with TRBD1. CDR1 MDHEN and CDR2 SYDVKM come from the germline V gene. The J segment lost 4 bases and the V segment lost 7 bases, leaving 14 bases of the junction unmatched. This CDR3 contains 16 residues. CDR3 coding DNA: TGTGCCAGCAACCCAGGACAGGGAGGGTCGGGCACTGAAGCTTTCTTT. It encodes CASNPGQGGSGTEAFF.

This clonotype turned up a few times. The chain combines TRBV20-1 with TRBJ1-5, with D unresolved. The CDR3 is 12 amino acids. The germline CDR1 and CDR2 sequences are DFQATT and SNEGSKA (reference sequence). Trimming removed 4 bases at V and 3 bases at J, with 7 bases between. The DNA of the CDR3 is TGCAGTGCTAACAGCAACAATCAGCCCCAGCATTTT. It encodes CSANSNNQPQHF.

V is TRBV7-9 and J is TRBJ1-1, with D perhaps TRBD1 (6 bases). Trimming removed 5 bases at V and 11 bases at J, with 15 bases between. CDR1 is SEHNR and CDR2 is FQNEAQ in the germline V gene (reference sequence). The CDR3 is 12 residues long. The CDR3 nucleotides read TGTGCCAGCAGCCTGACAGGCCCTGGGGCTTTCTTT. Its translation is CASSLTGPGAFF.

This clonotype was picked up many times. The CDR3 DNA sequence: TGTGCCAGTAGTATGGCGGACAGATACTATGGCTACACCTTC. Amino acids: CASSMADRYYGYTF. V and J are TRBV19 and TRBJ1-2; weak D call: TRBD1 (6 bases). Germline loops: CDR1 LNHDA, CDR2 SQIVND (reference sequence). CDR3 length: 14 residues. V lost 3 bases to trimming and J lost 3 bases, with 11 bases between them.

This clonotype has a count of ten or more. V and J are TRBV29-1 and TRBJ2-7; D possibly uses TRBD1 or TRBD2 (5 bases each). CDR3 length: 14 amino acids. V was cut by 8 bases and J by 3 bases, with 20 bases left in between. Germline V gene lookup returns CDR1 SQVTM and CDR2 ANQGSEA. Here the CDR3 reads CSPRGRVGDYEQYF. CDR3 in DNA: TGCAGCCCTCGGGGCAGGGTAGGTGACTACGAGCAGTACTTC.

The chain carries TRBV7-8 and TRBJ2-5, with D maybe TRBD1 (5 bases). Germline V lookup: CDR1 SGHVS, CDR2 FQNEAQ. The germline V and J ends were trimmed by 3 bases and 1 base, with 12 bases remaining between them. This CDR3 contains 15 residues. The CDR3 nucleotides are TGTGCCAGCAGCTTGGCTGTCAGGGCCCAAGAGACCCAGTACTTC. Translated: CASSLAVRAQETQYF.

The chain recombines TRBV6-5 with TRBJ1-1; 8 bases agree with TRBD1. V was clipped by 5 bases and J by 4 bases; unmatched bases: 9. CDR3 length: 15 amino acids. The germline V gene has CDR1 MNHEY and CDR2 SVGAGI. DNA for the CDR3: TGTGCCAGCAGTACCCGACAGGGGATCGGCACTGAAGCTTTCTTT. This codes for CASSTRQGIGTEAFF.

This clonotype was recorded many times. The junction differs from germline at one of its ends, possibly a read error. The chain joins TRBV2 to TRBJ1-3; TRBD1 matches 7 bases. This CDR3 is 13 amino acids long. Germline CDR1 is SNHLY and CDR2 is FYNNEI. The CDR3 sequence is CASREGQANTIYF. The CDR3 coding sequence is TGTGCCAGCAGGGAAGGACAGGCCAACACCATATATTTT.